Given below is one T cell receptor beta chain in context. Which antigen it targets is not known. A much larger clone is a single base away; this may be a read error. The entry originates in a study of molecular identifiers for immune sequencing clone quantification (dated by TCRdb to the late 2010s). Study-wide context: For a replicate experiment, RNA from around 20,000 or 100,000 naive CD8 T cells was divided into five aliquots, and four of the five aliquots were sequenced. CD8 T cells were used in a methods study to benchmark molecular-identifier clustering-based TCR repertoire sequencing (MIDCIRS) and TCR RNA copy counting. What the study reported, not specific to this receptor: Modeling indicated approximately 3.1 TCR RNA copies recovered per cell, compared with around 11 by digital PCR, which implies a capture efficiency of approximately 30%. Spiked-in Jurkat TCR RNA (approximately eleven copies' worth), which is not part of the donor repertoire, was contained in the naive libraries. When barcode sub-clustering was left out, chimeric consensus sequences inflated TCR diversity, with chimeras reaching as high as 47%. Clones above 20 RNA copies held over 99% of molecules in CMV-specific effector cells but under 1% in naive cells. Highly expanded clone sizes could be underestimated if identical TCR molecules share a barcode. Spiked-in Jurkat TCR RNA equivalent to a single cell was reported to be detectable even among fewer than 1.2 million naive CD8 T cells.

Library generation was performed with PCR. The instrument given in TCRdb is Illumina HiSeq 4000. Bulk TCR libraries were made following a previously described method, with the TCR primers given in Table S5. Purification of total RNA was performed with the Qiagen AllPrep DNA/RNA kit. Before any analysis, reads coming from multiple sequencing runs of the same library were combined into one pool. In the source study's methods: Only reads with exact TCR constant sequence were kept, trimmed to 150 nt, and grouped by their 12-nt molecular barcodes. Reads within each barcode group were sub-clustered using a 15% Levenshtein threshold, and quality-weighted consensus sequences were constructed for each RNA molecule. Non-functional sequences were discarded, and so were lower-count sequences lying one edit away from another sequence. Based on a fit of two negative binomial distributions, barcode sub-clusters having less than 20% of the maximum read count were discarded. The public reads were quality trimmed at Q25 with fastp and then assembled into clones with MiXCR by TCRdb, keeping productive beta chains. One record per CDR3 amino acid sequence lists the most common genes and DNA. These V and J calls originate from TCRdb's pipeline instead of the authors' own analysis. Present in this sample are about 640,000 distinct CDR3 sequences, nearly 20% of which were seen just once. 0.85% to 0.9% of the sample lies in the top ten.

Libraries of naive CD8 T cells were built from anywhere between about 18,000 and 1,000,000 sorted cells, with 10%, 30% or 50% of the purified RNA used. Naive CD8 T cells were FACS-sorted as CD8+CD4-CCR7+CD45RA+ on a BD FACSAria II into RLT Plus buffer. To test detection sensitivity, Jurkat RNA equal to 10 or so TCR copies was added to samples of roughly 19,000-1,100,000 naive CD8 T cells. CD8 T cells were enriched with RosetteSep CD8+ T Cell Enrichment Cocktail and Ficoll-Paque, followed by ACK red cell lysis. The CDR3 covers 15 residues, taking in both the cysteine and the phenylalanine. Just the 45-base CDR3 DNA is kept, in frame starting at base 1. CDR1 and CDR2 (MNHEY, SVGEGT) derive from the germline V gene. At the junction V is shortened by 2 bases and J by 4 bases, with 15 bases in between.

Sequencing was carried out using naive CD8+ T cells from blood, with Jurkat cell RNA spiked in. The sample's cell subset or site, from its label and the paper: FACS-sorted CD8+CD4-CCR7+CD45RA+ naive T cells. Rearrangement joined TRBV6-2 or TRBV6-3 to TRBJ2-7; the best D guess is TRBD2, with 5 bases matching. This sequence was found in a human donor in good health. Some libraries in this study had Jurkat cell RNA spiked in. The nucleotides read TGTGCCAGCAGTTACGCCACTAACGGGGTATACGAGCAGTACTTC. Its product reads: CASSYATNGVYEQYF.